The 32 T cell receptor beta chains below come from one sample, sequenced in a study of tumor-infiltrating lymphocytes in primary liver carcinoma. The study extracted blood RNA from unsorted whole blood and also extracted germline DNA. A constant-region primer served to make TCR beta cDNA from approximately 490 ng total RNA. Three-round nested multiplex PCR performed with slightly modified ARM-PCR produced the TCR beta libraries. The two initial PCR rounds, about 9 cycles each, used TRBV1-TRBV30 forward and C-beta reverse primers. Each CDR3 protein is one row after TCRdb ran MiXCR on the multiplex PCR reads. Here the sample spans 310,000 or so distinct CDR3 sequences, 50% to 60% being singletons. The sample was peripheral blood. These receptors were obtained from a woman between 25 and 40 years old with primary liver carcinoma and hepatitis B virus infection.

Remarks on this clonotype: A junction boundary mismatches the germline segment, possibly from a read error. The chain carries TRBV4-2 and TRBJ1-1; the D gene is possibly TRBD1 (6 bases). This CDR3 is built from 17 residues. Germline V lookup: CDR1 LGHNA, CDR2 YNFKEQ. CDR3: CASSLGGYRGITAEAFF. CDR3 in DNA: TGCGCCAGCAGCCTAGGGGGGTATCGTGGAATTACCGCCGAAGCTTTCTTT.

V gene TRBV7-9 combines with J gene TRBJ2-1, with TRBD2 identical over 10 bases. CDR1 SEHNR and CDR2 FQNEAQ come from the germline V gene (reference sequence). Trimming took 3 bases from V and 9 from J; bases not matched to a gene: 11. The CDR3 runs 16 residues. In DNA form, the CDR3 reads TGTGCCAGCAGCTTCACTCTAGCGGGAGAGGTCGTTGAGCAGTTCTTC. The encoded protein is CASSFTLAGEVVEQFF.

This clonotype was counted many times. V is TRBV11-2 and J is TRBJ2-1; 10 nucleotides line up with TRBD2. The CDR3 runs 14 residues. Germline V gene lookup returns CDR1 SGHAT and CDR2 FQNNGV. After removal of 3 bases from V and 6 bases from J, the junction contained 2 bases not matched to a gene. The DNA of the CDR3 is TGTGCCAGCAGCTTCATAGCGGGAGGCAATGAGCAGTTCTTC. Translating it yields CASSFIAGGNEQFF.

J is TRBJ2-2 and V is TRBV4-1; D may match TRBD1 or TRBD2 (5 bases each). CDR1 and CDR2 from the germline V gene are MGHRA and YSYEKL. The CDR3 runs to 13 residues. With 4 bases removed from V and 9 bases from J, the gap between germline ends came to 12 bases. CDR3 loop: CASSRVGVWELFF. CDR3 bases: TGCGCCAGCAGCCGAGTGGGGGTCTGGGAGCTGTTTTTT.

On this clonotype: A clone one base away is much larger, so this may be a read error. V gene TRBV29-1 combines with J gene TRBJ2-1, with a possible D match to TRBD2 (7 bases). The CDR3 has 16 residues. Germline CDR1 is SQVTM and CDR2 is ANQGSEA. V shed 4 bases and J shed 4 bases, with 20 bases lying between them. The CDR3 nucleotides are TGCAGCGTTGGTCTAGTGGGAGGGAGGGGGTACAATGAGCAGTTCTTC. Its translation: CSVGLVGGRGYNEQFF.

The chain links TRBV5-1 to TRBJ2-1; 7 nucleotides align to TRBD2. CDR1 and CDR2 from the germline V gene are SGHRS and YFSETQ. The CDR3 is 15 residues long. J gave up 0 bases and V 4 bases, and 4 bases lay outside the gene matches. The CDR3 is CASSRSGYSYNEQFF. CDR3 sequence (DNA): TGCGCCAGCAGCCGTAGCGGGTACTCCTACAATGAGCAGTTCTTC.

Remarks on this clonotype: A much more abundant neighbour one base away suggests this may be a read error. V gene TRBV12-3 or TRBV12-4 combines with J gene TRBJ1-5, with D perhaps TRBD1 (5 bases). Trimming took 3 bases from V and 10 from J, leaving 10 bases between them. CDR3 length: 12 residues. The CDR3, as DNA: TGTGCCAGCAGTTTCGGGGGTCATCCCCAGCATTTT. Translating it yields CASSFGGHPQHF.

At least ten counts were recorded for this clonotype. The rearrangement links TRBV5-6 to TRBJ2-7; 8 nucleotides agree with TRBD1. Germline V lookup: CDR1 SGHDT, CDR2 YYEEEE. Germline trimming cut 7 bases from V and 1 base from J; bases unmatched to any gene: 10. CDR3 length: 15 amino acids. The CDR3 DNA reads TGTGCCAGCGCCCCCCTCAGGGGGCGGTCCTACGAGCAGTACTTC. Translation gives CASAPLRGRSYEQYF.

This clonotype was seen ten or more times. This chain links TRBV6-6 with TRBJ2-7; perhaps TRBD2 as D (6 bases). Germline V gives CDR1 MNHNY, CDR2 SVGAGI (reference sequence). This CDR3 contains 15 residues. Deletions cut 6 bases from V and 8 bases from J, with 23 bases between. The CDR3 DNA reads TGTGCCAGCAGGGGCTCTACGGGCGGAGGAGGGAAGCAGTACTTC. Translation gives CASRGSTGGGGKQYF.

The V gene is TRBV4-3, the J gene TRBJ2-3, with D uncertain. This CDR3 is 14 amino acids long. The germline gives CDR1 LGHNA, CDR2 YSLEER. CDR3 nucleotides: TGCATCAGCAGCCAAGATTGGCCAATCGGTACGCAGTATTTT. Amino acids: CISSQDWPIGTQYF.

Worth noting for this clonotype: One end of the junction does not line up with germline, which may come from a read error. The CDR3 loop reads CASSQKGRESTDTHYF. Here the CDR3 DNA reads TGCGCCAGTAGCCAAAAGGGGAGGGAAAGCACAGATACGCATTATTTT. The chain couples TRBV4-3 to TRBJ2-3; 7 bases align to TRBD2. The CDR3 runs 16 residues. CDR1 LGHNA and CDR2 YSLEER come from the germline V gene.

Points on this clonotype: Its ends do not fully match the called genes, so a read error is possible. The J gene is TRBJ2-4, the V gene TRBV7-9, with a possible D match to TRBD2 (5 bases). The CDR3 covers 11 residues. Germline CDR1 and CDR2: SEHNR and FQNEAQ (reference sequence). The CDR3 loop is CASSLGGQLDF. In nucleotides, the CDR3 is TGTGCCAGCAGCTTAGGGGGTCAACTAGACTTC.

This clonotype was recorded only once. The junction does not match germline at one end; this may be a read error. The rearrangement joins TRBV11-2 to TRBJ1-5; D not resolved. The CDR3 covers 16 residues. Germline V gives CDR1 SGHAT, CDR2 FQNNGV. CDR3 residues: CASSLGPGLSNQPQHF. CDR3 DNA sequence: TGTGCCAGCAGCTTAGGTCCGGGGTTGAGCAATCAGCCACAGCATTTT.

This clonotype was counted a few times. The chain employs TRBV5-1 and TRBJ2-5; 11 bases line up with TRBD2. Germline loops: CDR1 SGHRS, CDR2 YFSETQ. The CDR3 covers 15 residues. J was trimmed by 2 bases and V by 4 bases; bases with no gene match: 4. CDR3 region: CASSHGTSGQETQYF. Written as DNA, the CDR3 is TGCGCCAGCAGCCACGGGACTAGCGGACAAGAGACCCAGTACTTC.

On this clonotype itself: Because the CDR3 is missing its conserved closing phenylalanine or tryptophan, this is likely a read error. The chain recombines TRBV12-3 or TRBV12-4 with TRBJ1-1, with D unclear. This CDR3 is 15 amino acids long. CDR3 in amino acids: CAISLATPGNTEAFI. CDR3 DNA sequence: TGTGCCATCAGTTTAGCCACCCCGGGGAACACTGAAGCTTTCATT.

The chain employs TRBV28 and TRBJ2-2; 9 bases agree with TRBD2. The CDR3 is 14 amino acids. V lost 9 bases to trimming and J lost 9 bases; unmatched junction nucleotides: 11. CDR1 is MDHEN, CDR2 SYDVKM, per germline. In DNA form, the CDR3 reads TGTGCCAGTCGGGGTAGCGGGAGAGGCTGGGAGCTGTTTTTT. The encoded protein is CASRGSGRGWELFF. Filled out from reference TRBV28 and TRBJ2-2, the complete variable domain reads DVKVTQSSRYLVKRTGEKVFLECVQDMDHENMFWYRQDPGLGLRLIYFSYDVKMKEKGDIPEGYSVSREKKERFSLILESASTNQTSMYLCASRGSGRGWELFFGEGSRLTVL.

Details on this clonotype: At one of its ends the junction is not consistent with the germline gene, which may arise from a read error. This sequence joins TRBV6-7 and TRBJ2-7, with D unresolved. TRBV6-7 is an ORF for which the function is uncertain. The CDR3 sequence is 16 residues long. Here the CDR3 reads CARSYYQTFLFYGQYF. DNA for the CDR3: TGTGCCAGGAGTTACTACCAGACATTCCTTTTCTACGGGCAGTACTTC.

This clonotype was detected ten times or more. The V and J genes are TRBV11-3 and TRBJ2-7; 9 bases line up with TRBD2. CDR1 and CDR2 from the germline V gene are SGHNT and YENEEA. CDR3 length: 17 residues. V gave up 0 bases and J gave up 4 bases; unmatched junction bases: 10. In nucleotides, the CDR3 is TGTGCCAGCAGCTTAGAAGATTTGAGCGGGAGGACTTACGAGCAGTACTTC. Residues: CASSLEDLSGRTYEQYF.

This clonotype was picked up many times. V usage is TRBV6-6 and J usage is TRBJ2-3; D gene ambiguous. Germline values: CDR1 MNHNY, CDR2 SVGAGI (reference sequence). Trimming left V 0 bases short and J 3 bases short, with 7 bases between. The CDR3 covers 14 residues. The CDR3 DNA reads TGTGCCAGCAGTTACTCGATGTTAACAGATACGCAGTATTTT. Protein: CASSYSMLTDTQYF.

This clonotype was detected only once. Given a much more abundant clone one base away, this may be a read error. The genes are TRBV12-3 or TRBV12-4 and TRBJ2-3; 8 bases agree with TRBD2. This CDR3 has 15 residues. The CDR3 coding sequence is TGTGCCTGCAGTCTTATAGCGGGGCGCACAGATACGCAGTATTTT. Protein product: CACSLIAGRTDTQYF.

The chain couples TRBV12-3 or TRBV12-4 to TRBJ2-3; D is uncertain. The CDR3 is 15 residues long. The V gene lost 5 bases and the J gene lost 4 bases, with 16 bases spanning the gap. The CDR3 is CASSPRVPAADTQYF. The CDR3 coding sequence is TGTGCCAGCAGTCCACGGGTCCCAGCCGCAGATACGCAGTATTTT.

Comment on this clonotype: The CDR3 does not end in the conserved phenylalanine or tryptophan, so this is likely a read error. The rearrangement links TRBV14 to TRBJ1-1; 11 bases line up with TRBD1. After removal of 1 base from V and 4 bases from J, the junction contained 2 bases not matched to a gene. This CDR3 is 15 amino acids long. Germline CDR1 reads SGHDN; CDR2 reads FVKESK. The CDR3: CASSQGGTGGTEAFL. Written as DNA, the CDR3 is TGTGCCAGCAGCCAAGGGGGGACAGGGGGCACTGAAGCTTTCCTT.

This clonotype appeared once. A much larger clonotype is one base distant, so this may be a read error. This chain joins TRBV13 and TRBJ2-1; no clear D gene. The CDR3 runs to 14 residues. Germline lookup yields CDR1 PRHDT and CDR2 FYEKMQ (reference sequence). Deletions cut 3 bases from V and 8 bases from J, with 14 bases between. Here the CDR3 DNA reads TGTGCCAGCAGCTTCGAGAGTTTCGGCCATGAGCAGTTCTTC. Protein sequence: CASSFESFGHEQFF.

Of note for this clonotype: A much larger clone lies one base from this, so it may be a read error. The genes are TRBV4-1 and TRBJ2-1; D is undetermined. This CDR3 spans 15 amino acids. The germline gives CDR1 MGHRA, CDR2 YSYEKL. The CDR3 sequence: CVSSQVGLEDNEQFF. CDR3 DNA: TGCGTCAGCAGCCAAGTGGGATTAGAGGACAATGAGCAGTTCTTC.

As concerns this clonotype: One end of the junction varies from germline; a read error may be responsible. CDR3 protein: CASSSESYTHYF. In DNA form, the CDR3 reads TGTGCCAGCAGCTCGGAGAGCTACACCCATTACTTC. J is TRBJ2-5 and V is TRBV5-5; D ambiguous. Germline V gene data show CDR1 as SGHKS and CDR2 as YYEKEE (reference sequence). This CDR3 contains 12 residues.

Details on this clonotype: A clone one base away is much larger, so this may be a read error. V usage is TRBV6-1 and J usage is TRBJ2-7, with D tentatively TRBD2 (5 bases). The DNA end is more similar to TRBJ2-1, so the J call may be wrong. There are 13 residues in the CDR3. Germline V gives CDR1 MNHNS, CDR2 SASEGT. The CDR3 nucleotides read TGTGCCAGCCCGGACGGGAATAACGGCGAGCAGTTCTTC. Protein product: CASPDGNNGEQFF.

As to this clonotype: The conserved final phenylalanine or tryptophan is absent from the CDR3, which likely points to a read error. The DNA is omitted, as the CDR3 cannot be located on it reliably, and the CDR3 follows TCRdb's listing. This chain uses TRBV11-2 with TRBJ1-5; the table's D call TRBD1 went unverified against the DNA. Germline V gene sequence: CDR1 SGHAT, CDR2 FQNNGV. The CDR3 region is 15 residues in length, termini included. The CDR3 sequence: CASSPDRVGNQPQHY.

This sequence joins TRBV6-5 and TRBJ2-1; the match to TRBD2 covers 9 bases. The CDR3 extends over 19 amino acids. Germline V CDR1 and CDR2: MNHEY, SVGAGI. The ends lost 2 bases at V and 0 bases at J; junction bases unmatched: 11. CDR3 sequence (DNA): TGTGCCAGCAGTTACAAGGCTAGCGGGGTTACCACCTCCTACAATGAGCAGTTCTTC. Encoded protein: CASSYKASGVTTSYNEQFF.

CDR3 sequence reads: CASRLAGDTGELFF. The CDR3 nucleotides are TGTGCCAGCAGGCTTGCTGGGGACACCGGGGAGCTGTTTTTT. This chain links TRBV28 with TRBJ2-2; no reliable D call. The germline V gene has CDR1 MDHEN and CDR2 SYDVKM. This CDR3 spans 14 amino acids. The V gene lost 6 bases and the J gene lost 3 bases, with 11 bases spanning the gap.

This clonotype was counted only a few times. The chain links TRBV28 to TRBJ2-2; tentative D call: TRBD1 (6 bases). Germline CDR1 and CDR2: MDHEN and SYDVKM. V lost 3 bases to trimming and J lost 4 bases, with 15 bases between them. The CDR3 spans 16 residues. In DNA, the CDR3 is TGTGCCAGCAGTTTTTGGGGGCTAGGTTCCACCGGGGAGCTGTTTTTT. Encoded protein: CASSFWGLGSTGELFF. Based on the CDR3 plus reference TRBV28 and TRBJ2-2, the full variable domain is DVKVTQSSRYLVKRTGEKVFLECVQDMDHENMFWYRQDPGLGLRLIYFSYDVKMKEKGDIPEGYSVSREKKERFSLILESASTNQTSMYLCASSFWGLGSTGELFFGEGSRLTVL.

A remark on this clonotype: The germline gene is not matched at one end of the junction; a read error may be the cause. This rearrangement joins TRBV29-1 to TRBJ2-3; possibly TRBD2 for D (6 bases). The CDR3 covers 14 residues. Germline-derived CDR1 and CDR2 are SQVTM and ANQGSEA. The CDR3 sequence: CSVRRLADTDTRYF. CDR3 DNA sequence: TGCAGCGTTCGGAGATTAGCGGACACAGATACGCGGTATTTT.

In the case of this clonotype: Without the conserved terminal phenylalanine or tryptophan, this CDR3 likely stems from a read error. V gene TRBV6-5 combines with J gene TRBJ1-1; D remains unclear. V dropped 7 bases and J dropped 1 base, with 10 bases sitting between them. The V gene's germline CDR1 is MNHEY and CDR2 SVGAGI. This CDR3 region has 13 residues. CDR3 DNA: TGTGCCAGCAACGTCGGGCAGAACACTGAAGCTTTCCTT. It translates to CASNVGQNTEAFL.